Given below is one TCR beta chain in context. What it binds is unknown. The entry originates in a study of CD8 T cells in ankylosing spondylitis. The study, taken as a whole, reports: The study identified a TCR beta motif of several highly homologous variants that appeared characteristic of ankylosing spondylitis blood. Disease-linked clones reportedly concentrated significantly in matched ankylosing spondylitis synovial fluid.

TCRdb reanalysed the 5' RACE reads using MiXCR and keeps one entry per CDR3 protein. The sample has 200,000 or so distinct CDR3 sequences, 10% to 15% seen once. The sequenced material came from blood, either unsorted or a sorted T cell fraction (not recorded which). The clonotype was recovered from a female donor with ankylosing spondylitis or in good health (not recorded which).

CDR3 nucleotides: TGCGCCAGCAGCGCCCTAGCGGGGCAAGAGACCCAGTACTTC. Translating it yields CASSALAGQETQYF. The gene calls are TRBV5-1 and TRBJ2-5; 9 positions match TRBD2. Looked up from germline, CDR1 is SGHRS and CDR2 is YFSETQ. The CDR3 length is 14 residues. V shed 4 bases and J 2 bases; nucleotides not matched to a gene: 3. Full variable domain (remainder filled in from reference TRBV5-1 and TRBJ2-5): KAGVTQTPRYLIKTRGQQVTLSCSPISGHRSVSWYQQTPGQGLQFLFEYFSETQRNKGNFPGRFSGRQFSNSRSEMNVSTLELGDSALYLCASSALAGQETQYFGPGTRLLVL.